This TCR beta chain is from a study of blood T cell repertoires in COVID-19. About the research overall: Sites in the United States, Italy and Spain provided acute and convalescent COVID-19 samples. Sources were T cells, B-cell-depleted T cells, or PBMCs; the material itself was cDNA or gDNA.

V lost 4 bases to trimming and J lost 3 bases, with 16 bases between them. The CDR3 covers 16 residues. In germline, CDR1 is SGHNT, CDR2 YYREEE (reference sequence). In the authors' methods: From reference gene primer amplification, estimates of nucleated cell counts were derived. The table came from immunoSEQ multiplex PCR; TCRdb's copy has only in-frame clones and leaves some out. V, J and clone size are those of that table, while D and trimming were read from the DNA. The sample comprises about 400,000 clones, around 86% of which are singletons, and roughly 1.4% rests with the top ten. The chain couples TRBV5-4 to TRBJ2-2; D not resolved. Specimen: peripheral blood. The receptor was isolated from a woman in her twenties or thirties with active or convalescent COVID-19. CDR3 DNA: TGTGCCAGCAGCCCCGTGGAGAAATTTGACACCGGGGAGCTGTTTTTT. Its translation is CASSPVEKFDTGELFF.